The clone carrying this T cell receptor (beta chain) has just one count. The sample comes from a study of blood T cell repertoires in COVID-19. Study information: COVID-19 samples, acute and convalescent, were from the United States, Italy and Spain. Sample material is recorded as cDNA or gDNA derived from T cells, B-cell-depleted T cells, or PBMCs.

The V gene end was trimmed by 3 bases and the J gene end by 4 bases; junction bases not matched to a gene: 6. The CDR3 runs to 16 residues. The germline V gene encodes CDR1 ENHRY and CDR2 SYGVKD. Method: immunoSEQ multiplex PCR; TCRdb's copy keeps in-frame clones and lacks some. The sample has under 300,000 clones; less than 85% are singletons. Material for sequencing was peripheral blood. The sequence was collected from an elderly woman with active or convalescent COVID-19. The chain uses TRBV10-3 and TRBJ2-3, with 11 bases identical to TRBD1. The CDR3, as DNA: TGTGCCATCAGTGAATTTGGACAGGGGGCCGCAGATACGCAGTATTTT. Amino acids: CAISEFGQGAADTQYF.